These 6 T cell receptor beta chains came from one sample sequenced in a study of CD8 T cells in Susac syndrome. A quantity of about 0.5 to 1 ug RNA underwent reverse transcription using random hexamers. In TCRdb, the immunoSEQ multiplex PCR reads were re-called with MiXCR into one record per CDR3 protein. The sample includes around 110,000 distinct CDR3 sequences, around 94% of them seen just once. Sequencing input: CD8+ T cells from PBMCs. The origin of the receptors is a human donor with Susac syndrome.

The chain carries TRBV19 and TRBJ1-5; no clear D. The length of the CDR3 is 13 residues. V dropped 4 bases and J dropped 3 bases, with 7 bases sitting between them. Germline V gives CDR1 LNHDA, CDR2 SQIVND (reference sequence). DNA of the CDR3: TGTGCCAGTAGTACGGGGTACAATCAGCCCCAGCATTTT. Translating it yields CASSTGYNQPQHF.

The sample holds one count of this clonotype. The chain is built from TRBV12-3 or TRBV12-4 and TRBJ1-5; TRBD1 is a possible D gene (5 bases). V was trimmed by 4 bases and J by 1 base, leaving 11 bases between them. The length of the CDR3 is 15 residues. In DNA, the CDR3 is TGTGCCAGCAGTTGGATGGGGGGGAGCAATCAGCCCCAGCATTTT. This gives the protein CASSWMGGSNQPQHF.

With regard to this clonotype: At one end, the junction sequence differs from germline, possibly due to a read error. The chain carries TRBV7-8 and TRBJ2-7; maybe TRBD1 (5 bases). The CDR3 length is 12 residues. CDR1 is SGHVS, CDR2 FQNEAQ, per germline. CDR3 in amino acids: CVGYRLSAEQYF. The DNA of the CDR3 is TGCGTGGGATACAGGCTCTCCGCCGAGCAGTACTTC.

The V call is TRBV11-2, the J call TRBJ2-5; D might be TRBD1 (5 bases). This CDR3 is 16 amino acids long. Germline V gives CDR1 SGHAT, CDR2 FQNNGV. With 6 bases removed from V and 2 bases from J, the gap between germline ends came to 19 bases. The CDR3 protein is CASRDRKGQVQETQYF. The CDR3 bases are TGTGCCAGCAGAGACAGAAAGGGGCAGGTACAAGAGACCCAGTACTTC.

The chain recombines TRBV30 with TRBJ2-7; 7 bases are a match to TRBD2. The trim removed 5 bases at V and 6 bases at J, leaving 4 bases unmatched. The CDR3 spans 11 residues. Germline lookup yields CDR1 GTSNPN and CDR2 SVGIG (reference sequence). For the CDR3, the DNA is TGTGCCTGGGGGTCGGGGGGCGAGCAGTACTTC. Amino acids: CAWGSGGEQYF.

The DNA of the CDR3 is TGTGCCAGCAGTATGTCGTCAGGGGGAAACTATGGCTACACCTTC. Amino acid sequence: CASSMSSGGNYGYTF. The chain combines TRBV7-9 with TRBJ1-2, with 7 bases identical to TRBD1. The CDR3 contains 15 residues. Germline V lookup: CDR1 SEHNR, CDR2 FQNEAQ (reference sequence). J gave up 2 bases and V 6 bases, and 9 bases lay outside the gene matches.